This passage covers 15 T cell receptor beta chains from one sample sequenced in a study of OX40 agonist ivuxolimab in advanced cancers. The data were produced by immunoSEQ multiplex PCR, yet TCRdb's version contains in-frame clones alone and is incomplete. The sample records some 39,000 clones, more than 70% being singletons. The sample consisted of CD4+ or CD8+ T cells sorted from blood, taken in a trial of the OX40 agonist ivuxolimab. The origin of the receptors is an adult with an advanced solid tumor such as melanoma, head and neck, liver or kidney cancer.

The chain links TRBV19 to TRBJ1-5; no definite D call. V shed 6 bases and J shed 5 bases, with 11 bases lying between them. The CDR3 contains 13 residues. From germline, CDR1 is LNHDA and CDR2 SQIVND (reference sequence). In DNA form, the CDR3 reads TGTGCCAGTAGAAACACGGAAGATCAGCCCCAGCATTTT. Translated: CASRNTEDQPQHF.

There are a few counts of this clone. The chain combines TRBV5-1 with TRBJ2-5; D gene ambiguous. Per germline, CDR1 SGHRS and CDR2 YFSETQ. V was pared by 6 bases and J by 1 base, with 19 bases between. The CDR3 is 16 residues long. CDR3 loop: CASKAPVGLFQETQYF. Written as DNA, the CDR3 is TGCGCCAGCAAAGCCCCGGTCGGGCTATTCCAAGAGACCCAGTACTTC. Filled out from reference TRBV5-1 and TRBJ2-5, the complete variable domain reads KAGVTQTPRYLIKTRGQQVTLSCSPISGHRSVSWYQQTPGQGLQFLFEYFSETQRNKGNFPGRFSGRQFSNSRSEMNVSTLELGDSALYLCASKAPVGLFQETQYFGPGTRLLVL.

This clone was seen only a few times. The genes are TRBV18 and TRBJ1-2, with 10 bases lining up with TRBD1. The CDR3 totals 14 residues. Germline assignment: CDR1 KGHSH and CDR2 LQKENI. V gave up 2 bases and J gave up 8 bases; unmatched junction bases: 5. The CDR3, as DNA: TGTGCCAGCTCACCAACCGGGACAGGGGTCGGCTACACCTTC. Amino acid sequence: CASSPTGTGVGYTF.

This clone was found a few times. The genes are TRBV19 and TRBJ1-5; D gene uncertain. This CDR3 comprises 13 residues. Germline V lookup: CDR1 LNHDA, CDR2 SQIVND (reference sequence). The V gene lost 0 bases and the J gene lost 6 bases, with 6 bases spanning the gap. The CDR3 spells CASSIDRVQPQHF. The CDR3 region has the DNA TGTGCCAGTAGTATAGATAGGGTTCAGCCCCAGCATTTT.

This chain links TRBV28 with TRBJ2-1; TRBD1 might be the D (6 bases). CDR3 length equals 14 residues. CDR1 and CDR2 (germline): MDHEN, SYDVKM. With 5 bases removed from V and 1 base from J, the gap between germline ends came to 9 bases. DNA for the CDR3: TGTGCCAGCAGTCTTGGGACATCCTACAATGAGCAGTTCTTC. This encodes CASSLGTSYNEQFF.

The chain uses TRBV27 and TRBJ2-5; 9 bases align to TRBD1. The end of the DNA is better explained by TRBJ2-7, so the J call may be wrong. CDR1 MNHEY and CDR2 SMNVEV come from the germline V gene (reference sequence). The CDR3 has 15 residues. This CDR3 reads CASSPGTGLGYEQYF. CDR3 DNA: TGTGCCAGCAGCCCAGGGACAGGGCTCGGCTACGAGCAGTACTTC.

The chain is built from TRBV30 and TRBJ2-2; possible D gene TRBD1, 5 bases. Trimming cost V 4 bases and J 2 bases, with 11 bases left between them. CDR1 GTSNPN and CDR2 SVGIG come from the germline V gene (reference sequence). The CDR3 covers 14 residues. This CDR3 reads CAWTQTDNTGELFF. CDR3 DNA: TGTGCCTGGACTCAGACAGACAACACCGGGGAGCTGTTTTTT.

This chain connects TRBV27 to TRBJ1-4; D possibly corresponds to TRBD1 (6 bases). The V end was cut by 5 bases, the J end by 6 bases, with 10 bases between. Germline V gene sequence: CDR1 MNHEY, CDR2 SMNVEV (reference sequence). This CDR3 has 13 amino acids. The CDR3 nucleotides are TGTGCCAGCAGTAGACAGGTCGATGAAAAACTGTTTTTT. It encodes CASSRQVDEKLFF. The full variable domain, with the rest looked up from reference TRBV27 and TRBJ1-4, is EAQVTQNPRYLITVTGKKLTVTCSQNMNHEYMSWYRQDPGLGLRQIYYSMNVEVTDKGDVPEGYKVSRKEKRNFPLILESPSPNQTSLYFCASSRQVDEKLFFGSGTQLSVL.

V gene TRBV5-5 combines with J gene TRBJ1-2, with D tentatively TRBD1 (5 bases). The germline CDR1 and CDR2 sequences are SGHKS and YYEKEE (reference sequence). With 4 bases removed from V and 5 bases from J, the gap between germline ends came to 21 bases. The CDR3 is made up of 16 amino acids. CDR3 protein: CASSPQRGPGGYGYTF. CDR3 DNA sequence: TGTGCCAGCAGCCCCCAACGGGGACCTGGGGGGTATGGCTACACCTTC.

The chain couples TRBV18 to TRBJ2-3; D may be TRBD1 or TRBD2 (5 bases each). This CDR3 is built from 15 residues. Germline V gene data show CDR1 as KGHSH and CDR2 as LQKENI. Trimming shortened V by 4 bases and J by 4 bases, and 15 bases separated the two germline ends. The CDR3 region has the DNA TGTGCCAGCTCACGGGGGACCGCGGTGGCAGATACGCAGTATTTT. It codes for CASSRGTAVADTQYF.

The V and J genes are TRBV21-1 and TRBJ2-3; the D segment call TRBD2 is taken from the table without a DNA check. TRBV21-1 is assigned pseudogene status. The CDR3 contains 16 residues. This CDR3 is CASSKDREELTDTQYF. The CDR3 nucleotides read TGTGCCAGCAGCAAAGACCGGGAAGAGCTCACAGATACGCAGTATTTT.

This chain joins TRBV19 and TRBJ2-1; possibly TRBD1 or TRBD2 for D (5 bases each). This CDR3 region has 19 residues. V was clipped by 3 bases and J by 2 bases, with 23 bases between them. Germline V gene lookup returns CDR1 LNHDA and CDR2 SQIVND (reference sequence). The CDR3 region has the DNA TGTGCCAGTAGTATTCGCACAGGCGGGCTCGGCTCCCCCTACAATGAGCAGTTCTTC. Amino acids: CASSIRTGGLGSPYNEQFF.

The chain has TRBV4-2 and TRBJ2-1, with 13 bases lining up with TRBD2. Germline-derived CDR1 and CDR2 are LGHNA and YNFKEQ. The length of the CDR3 is 16 residues. The V gene end was trimmed by 4 bases and the J gene end by 8 bases; junction bases not matched to a gene: 8. CDR3 loop: CASSPTTSGRLDEQFF. In DNA, the CDR3 is TGTGCCAGCAGCCCCACGACTAGCGGGAGGTTAGATGAGCAGTTCTTC.

V usage is TRBV6-5 and J usage is TRBJ1-5; D remains ambiguous. Germline CDR1 and CDR2: MNHEY and SVGAGI. The V end was cut by 5 bases, the J end by 4 bases, with 9 bases between. CDR3 size: 13 residues. As DNA, the CDR3 is TGTGCCAGCAGTATGAGGTGGAATCAGCCCCAGCATTTT. Amino acids: CASSMRWNQPQHF.

The J gene is TRBJ1-1, the V gene TRBV18; weak D call: TRBD1 (5 bases). Trimming shortened V by 2 bases and J by 3 bases, and 10 bases separated the two germline ends. The germline CDR1 and CDR2 sequences are KGHSH and LQKENI. The CDR3 length is 14 residues. The CDR3 nucleotides are TGTGCCAGCTCACCAGCAGGGACCCACACTGAAGCTTTCTTT. Translation gives CASSPAGTHTEAFF.